This T cell receptor beta chain was recorded in a study of beta chain features in type 1 diabetes. At the level of the study: Taken together, all samples contributed 90 million to 140 million examined sorted cells.

A word on this clone: Its specificity is not known.

Reverse transcription of all isolated RNA meant that expressed TCRB transcripts were sequenced. Assay: immunoSEQ multiplex PCR; the TCRdb copy retains only in-frame clones and omits some. The table has a few hundred thousand clones, approximately 20% seen once. Notes on the study in general: All four CD4+ subsets of Type 1 diabetes patients contained TCRB CDR3s that were moderately but significantly shorter.

Trimming cost V 1 base and J 1 base, with 13 bases left between them. The CDR3 is made up of 16 amino acids. Looked up from germline, CDR1 is LNHDA and CDR2 is SQIVND (reference sequence). The sequenced sample consisted of naive CD4+ T cells from blood. This clonotype was sampled from a woman aged 40 to 50 with type 1 diabetes. This chain links TRBV19 with TRBJ1-2; a possible D gene is TRBD1 (6 bases). For the CDR3, the DNA is TGTGCCAGTAGTATAGCGGACGGACAGAGTAACTATGGCTACACCTTC. This codes for CASSIADGQSNYGYTF.